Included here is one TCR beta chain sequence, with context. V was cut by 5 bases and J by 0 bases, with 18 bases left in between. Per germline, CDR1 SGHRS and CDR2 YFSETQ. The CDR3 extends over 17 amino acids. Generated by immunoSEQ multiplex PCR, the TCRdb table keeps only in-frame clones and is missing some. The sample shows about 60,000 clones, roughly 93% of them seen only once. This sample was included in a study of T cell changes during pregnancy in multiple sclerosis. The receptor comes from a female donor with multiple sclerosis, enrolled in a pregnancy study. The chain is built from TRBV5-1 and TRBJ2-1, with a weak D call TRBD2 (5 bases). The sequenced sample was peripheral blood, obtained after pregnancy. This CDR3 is CASREERGLSSYNEQFF. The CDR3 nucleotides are TGCGCCAGCAGAGAGGAAAGAGGACTCAGCTCCTACAATGAGCAGTTCTTC.